The present entry profiles one TCR beta chain with its context. Its specificity is not known. PCR primers comprised 60 Vbeta and 13 Jbeta primers. Measured with immunoSEQ multiplex PCR; TCRdb has only the in-frame clones, and not every one. The data show fewer than 200,000 clones, with less than 90% seen just once and about 5% held by the top ten. The data were obtained in a study of cytomegalovirus exposure and HLA in healthy donors. Study context: Around 77% of around 400 genotyped donors fell in the Caucasian-associated ancestry cluster. Regarding the study as a whole: Under in vitro conditions, a few CMV-associated chains were confirmed as specific for CMV antigens.

The V gene end was trimmed by 6 bases and the J gene end by 7 bases; junction bases not matched to a gene: 11. Germline V lookup: CDR1 LGHNA, CDR2 YSLEER. This CDR3 comprises 15 residues. The clonotype was recovered from a woman in her fifties or sixties in good health and CMV-seropositive. The rearrangement joins TRBV4-3 to TRBJ2-7; 11 bases map to TRBD2. The sample taken for sequencing was PBMCs. In DNA form, the CDR3 reads TGCGCCAGCAGAACGGAACTAGCGGGAGTGGGTGAGCAGTACTTC. Translated, it gives CASRTELAGVGEQYF.